One TCR beta chain is described in this entry. The antigen is unknown. This clone may be a read error of a much larger clone one base away. Per the germline V gene, CDR1 is DFQATT and CDR2 is SNEGSKA (reference sequence). The CDR3 has 11 residues. The data were obtained in a study of post-analysis software for immune sequencing data. The TCR beta cDNA libraries contained unique molecular identifiers. The yield from roughly 1 to 10 million T cells was 500,000 or so cDNA molecules in total. TCRdb recomputed calls from the PCR reads with MiXCR, one row per CDR3 protein. This table holds roughly 620,000 distinct CDR3 sequences, 44% found once. Whole-study findings and limits: Controls had lower frequencies than patients of about five TRBV segments, which included TRBV5-6, TRBV5-1 and TRBV20-1.

Specimen: blood. The sequence was collected from a girl between 10 and 17 years old with multiple sclerosis. The chain is built from TRBV20-1 and TRBJ2-1; D uncertain. CDR3 nucleotides: TGCGGCGCAGGCTCCTACAATGAGCAGTTCTTC. It is translated as CGAGSYNEQFF.